This T cell receptor beta chain originates from a study of molecular identifiers for immune sequencing clone quantification. Points from the study as a whole: Molecules of identical TCR sharing a barcode could underestimate highly expanded clone sizes. The share of molecules held by clones above 20 RNA copies was over 97% in effector cells and under 1% in naive cells.

This clonotype was picked up many times. What it binds is not known. Based on a CD8+CD4-CCR7+CD45RA+ profile, naive CD8 T cells were sorted. For bulk TCR libraries, previously described methods and listed TCR primers were used. TCRdb itself ran the PCR reads through MiXCR, one entry per CDR3 protein. The data contain about 640,000 distinct CDR3 sequences, about 20% of them singletons. Sequenced material: naive CD8+ T cells from blood, with Jurkat cell RNA spiked in. The sample's subset: FACS-sorted CD8+CD4-CCR7+CD45RA+ naive T cells. The origin of this receptor is a human donor in good health. Some libraries in this study had Jurkat cell RNA spiked in.

CDR3 DNA sequence: TGTGCCAGCAGTTACCCGGGATCTACGGGGCAGTACTTC. Its translation is CASSYPGSTGQYF. This sequence joins TRBV6-5 and TRBJ2-7; possible D gene TRBD2, 5 bases. Germline V gives CDR1 MNHEY, CDR2 SVGAGI. The CDR3 is 13 residues long. V was cut by 2 bases and J by 9 bases, with 14 bases left in between.